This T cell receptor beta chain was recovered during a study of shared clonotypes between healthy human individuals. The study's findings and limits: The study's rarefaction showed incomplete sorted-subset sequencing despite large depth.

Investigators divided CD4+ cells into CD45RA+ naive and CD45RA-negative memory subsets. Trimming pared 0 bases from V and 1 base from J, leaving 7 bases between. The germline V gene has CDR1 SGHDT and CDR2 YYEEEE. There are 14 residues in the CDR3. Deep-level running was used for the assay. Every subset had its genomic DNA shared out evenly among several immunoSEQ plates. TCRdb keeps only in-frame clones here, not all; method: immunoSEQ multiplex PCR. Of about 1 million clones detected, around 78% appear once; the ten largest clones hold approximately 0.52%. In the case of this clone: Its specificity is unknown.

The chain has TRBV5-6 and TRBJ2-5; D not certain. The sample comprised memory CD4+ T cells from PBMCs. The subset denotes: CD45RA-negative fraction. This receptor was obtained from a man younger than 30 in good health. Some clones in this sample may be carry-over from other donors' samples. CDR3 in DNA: TGTGCCAGCAGCTTGGAAGGGCTCCAAGAGACCCAGTACTTC. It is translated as CASSLEGLQETQYF. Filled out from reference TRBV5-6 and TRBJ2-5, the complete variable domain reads DAGVTQSPTHLIKTRGQQVTLRCSPKSGHDTVSWYQQALGQGPQFIFQYYEEEERQRGNFPDRFSGHQFPNYSSELNVNALLLGDSALYLCASSLEGLQETQYFGPGTRLLVL.